This TCR beta chain comes out of a study of blood T cell repertoires in COVID-19. The overall study: In each case, the material was cDNA or gDNA derived from T cells, B-cell-depleted T cells, or PBMCs.

Profiling relied on immunoSEQ multiplex PCR, and the TCRdb table lists in-frame clones only, not all of them. Of about 100,000 clones in the sample, approximately 90% were seen once. Germline CDR1 is KGHDR and CDR2 is SFDVKD. The V end was cut by 9 bases, the J end by 6 bases, with 31 bases between. CDR3 length: 19 residues. V usage is TRBV24-1 and J usage is TRBJ1-4; D not certain. The sequencing sample was made of peripheral blood. This clonotype was obtained from a man aged 55-75 years with acute or convalescent COVID-19. CDR3 coding DNA: TGTGCCACCCCTTTGAGTCCTAACCTAGTTTGTGAGGAATATGAAAAACTGTTTTTT. Amino acids: CATPLSPNLVCEEYEKLFF.